Sequencing of this TCR beta chain was carried out in a study of a mutant IDH1 vaccine in newly diagnosed glioma. Overall study context: The therapy given earlier, which was standard therapy, consisted of radiotherapy, temozolomide, or both, and most of the patients received both. Scheduled at week 35, visit V12 preceded visit V13, held at week 47.

The time point is: week 47, end of study. Vaccinated patients received 300 ug of mutant IDH1 20-mer peptide per dose, with topical imiquimod. This clone was recorded once. Its antigen is undetermined. This table comes from immunoSEQ multiplex PCR, and its TCRdb copy is limited to in-frame clones, with some not included. This sample has approximately 84,000 clones, with 81% found just once. The material was PBMCs, obtained from a glioma patient whose treatment included an IDH1 peptide vaccine. The sequence derives from a middle-aged man with glioma.

The CDR3 region is CASSLLEETQYF. CDR3 nucleotides: TGTGCCAGCAGCCTGTTAGAAGAGACCCAGTACTTC. V is TRBV7-8 and J is TRBJ2-5; no definite D call. This CDR3 has 12 residues. V gave up 5 bases and J gave up 3 bases, with 7 bases separating them. Germline lookup yields CDR1 SGHVS and CDR2 FQNEAQ.